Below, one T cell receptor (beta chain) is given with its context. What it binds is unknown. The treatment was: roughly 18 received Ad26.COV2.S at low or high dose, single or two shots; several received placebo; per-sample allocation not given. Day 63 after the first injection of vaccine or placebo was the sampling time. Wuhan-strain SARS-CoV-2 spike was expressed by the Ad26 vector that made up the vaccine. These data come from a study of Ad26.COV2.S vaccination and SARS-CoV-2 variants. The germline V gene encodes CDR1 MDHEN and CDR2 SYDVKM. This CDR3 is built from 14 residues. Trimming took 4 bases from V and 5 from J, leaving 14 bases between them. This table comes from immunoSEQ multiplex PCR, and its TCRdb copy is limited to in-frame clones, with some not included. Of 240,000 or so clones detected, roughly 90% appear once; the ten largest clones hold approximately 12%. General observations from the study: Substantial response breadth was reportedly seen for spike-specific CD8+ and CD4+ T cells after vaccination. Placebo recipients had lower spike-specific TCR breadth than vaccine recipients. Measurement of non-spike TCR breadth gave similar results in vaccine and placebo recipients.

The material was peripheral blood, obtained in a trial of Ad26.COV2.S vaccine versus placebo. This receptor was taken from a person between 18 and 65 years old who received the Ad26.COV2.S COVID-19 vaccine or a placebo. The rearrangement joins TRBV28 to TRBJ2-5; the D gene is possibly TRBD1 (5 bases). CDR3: CASSSPTGVETQYF. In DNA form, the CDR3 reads TGTGCCAGCAGTTCACCTACAGGCGTGGAGACCCAGTACTTC.